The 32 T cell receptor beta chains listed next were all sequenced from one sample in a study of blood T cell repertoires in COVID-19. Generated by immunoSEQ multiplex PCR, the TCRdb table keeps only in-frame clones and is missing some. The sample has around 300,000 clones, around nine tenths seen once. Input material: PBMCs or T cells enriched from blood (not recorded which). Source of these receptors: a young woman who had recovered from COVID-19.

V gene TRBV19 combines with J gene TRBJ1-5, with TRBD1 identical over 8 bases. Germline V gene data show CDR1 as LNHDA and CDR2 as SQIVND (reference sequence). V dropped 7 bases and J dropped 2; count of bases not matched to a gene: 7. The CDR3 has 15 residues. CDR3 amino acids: CASTRQGSGNQPQHF. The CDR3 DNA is TGTGCCAGTACCCGACAGGGGTCGGGCAATCAGCCCCAGCATTTT.

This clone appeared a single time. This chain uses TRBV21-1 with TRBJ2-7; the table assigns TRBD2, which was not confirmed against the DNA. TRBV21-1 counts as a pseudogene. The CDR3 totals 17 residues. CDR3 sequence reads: CASSNLSGSASSYEQYF. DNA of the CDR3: TGTGCCAGCAGCAACCTCTCGGGGTCAGCATCCTCCTACGAGCAGTACTTC.

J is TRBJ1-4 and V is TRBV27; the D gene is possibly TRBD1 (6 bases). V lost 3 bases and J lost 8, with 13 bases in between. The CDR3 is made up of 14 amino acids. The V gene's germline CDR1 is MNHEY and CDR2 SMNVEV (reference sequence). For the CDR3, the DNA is TGTGCCAGCAGTTTCTGGGGGCGTGACGAAAAACTGTTTTTT. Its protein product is CASSFWGRDEKLFF.

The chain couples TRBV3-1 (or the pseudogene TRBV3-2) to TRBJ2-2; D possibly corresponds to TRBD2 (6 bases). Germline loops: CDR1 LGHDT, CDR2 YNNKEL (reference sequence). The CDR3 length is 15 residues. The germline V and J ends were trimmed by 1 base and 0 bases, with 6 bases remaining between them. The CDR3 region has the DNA TGTGCCAGCAGCCAAGGACTAGCGAACACCGGGGAGCTGTTTTTT. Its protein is CASSQGLANTGELFF.

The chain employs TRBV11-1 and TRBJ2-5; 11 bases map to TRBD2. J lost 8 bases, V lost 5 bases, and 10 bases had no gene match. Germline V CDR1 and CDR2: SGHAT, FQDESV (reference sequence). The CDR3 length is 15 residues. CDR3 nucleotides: TGTGCCAGCAGCGCAGCCGGACTAGCGGGTAATACCCAGTACTTC. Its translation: CASSAAGLAGNTQYF.

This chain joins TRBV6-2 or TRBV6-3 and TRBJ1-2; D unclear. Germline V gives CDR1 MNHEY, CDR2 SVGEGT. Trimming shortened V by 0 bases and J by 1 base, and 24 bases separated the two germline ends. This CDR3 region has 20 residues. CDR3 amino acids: CASSYSPPRSALEGNYGYTF. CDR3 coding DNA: TGTGCCAGCAGTTACTCCCCTCCCCGGTCCGCTCTCGAGGGTAACTATGGCTACACCTTC.

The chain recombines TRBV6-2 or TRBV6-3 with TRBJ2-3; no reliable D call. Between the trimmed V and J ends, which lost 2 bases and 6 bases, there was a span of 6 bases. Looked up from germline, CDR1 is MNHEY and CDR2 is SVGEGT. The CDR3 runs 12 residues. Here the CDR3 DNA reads TGTGCCAGCAGTTACGTCGGGGATACGCAGTATTTT. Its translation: CASSYVGDTQYF.

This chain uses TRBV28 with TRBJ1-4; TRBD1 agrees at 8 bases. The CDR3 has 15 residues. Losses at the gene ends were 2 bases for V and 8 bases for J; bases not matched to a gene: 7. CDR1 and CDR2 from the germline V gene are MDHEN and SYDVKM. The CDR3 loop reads CASSLTGTGSEKLFF. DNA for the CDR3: TGTGCCAGCAGTTTAACCGGGACAGGCTCCGAAAAACTGTTTTTT.

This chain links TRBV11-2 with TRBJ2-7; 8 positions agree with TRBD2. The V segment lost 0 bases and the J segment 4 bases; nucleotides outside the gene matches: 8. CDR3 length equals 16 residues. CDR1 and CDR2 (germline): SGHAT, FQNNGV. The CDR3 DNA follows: TGTGCCAGCAGCTTAGAATTTACTAGCGGTTCTTACGAGCAGTACTTC. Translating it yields CASSLEFTSGSYEQYF. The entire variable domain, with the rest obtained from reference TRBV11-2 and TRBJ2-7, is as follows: EAGVAQSPRYKIIEKRQSVAFWCNPISGHATLYWYQQILGQGPKLLIQFQNNGVVDDSQLPKDRFSAERLKGVDSTLKIQPAKLEDSAVYLCASSLEFTSGSYEQYFGPGTRLTVT.

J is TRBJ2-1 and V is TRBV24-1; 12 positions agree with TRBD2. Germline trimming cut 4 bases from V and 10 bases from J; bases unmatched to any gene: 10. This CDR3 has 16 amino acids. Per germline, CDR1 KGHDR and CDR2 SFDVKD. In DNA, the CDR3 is TGTGCCACCAGTGAATCCGGACTAGCGGGACCCATAGAGCAGTTCTTC. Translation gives CATSESGLAGPIEQFF.

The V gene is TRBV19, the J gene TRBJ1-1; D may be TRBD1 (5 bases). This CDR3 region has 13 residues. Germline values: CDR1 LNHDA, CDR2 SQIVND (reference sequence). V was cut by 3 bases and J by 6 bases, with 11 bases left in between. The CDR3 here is CASSIRREAEAFF. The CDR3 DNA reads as TGTGCCAGTAGTATCCGCAGGGAGGCTGAAGCTTTCTTT.

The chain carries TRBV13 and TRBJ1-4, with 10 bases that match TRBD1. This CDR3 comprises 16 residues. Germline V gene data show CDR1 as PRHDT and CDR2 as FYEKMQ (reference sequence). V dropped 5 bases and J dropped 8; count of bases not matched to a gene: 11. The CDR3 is CASSPLRDRGGEKLFF. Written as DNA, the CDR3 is TGTGCCAGCAGCCCGCTCCGGGACAGGGGAGGCGAAAAACTGTTTTTT.

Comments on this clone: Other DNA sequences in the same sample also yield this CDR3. CDR3 region: CASSPGTSGAYEQYF. Written as DNA, the CDR3 is TGTGCCAGCAGCCCTGGGACTAGCGGCGCCTACGAGCAGTACTTC. The rearrangement joins TRBV27 to TRBJ2-7; 11 bases are a match to TRBD2. The germline CDR1 and CDR2 sequences are MNHEY and SMNVEV (reference sequence). The CDR3 has 15 amino acids. J lost 2 bases, V lost 6 bases, and 6 bases had no gene match.

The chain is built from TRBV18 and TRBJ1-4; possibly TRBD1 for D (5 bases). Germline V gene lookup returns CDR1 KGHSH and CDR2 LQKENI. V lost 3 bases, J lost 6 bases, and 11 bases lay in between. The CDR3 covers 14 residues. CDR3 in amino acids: CASSPAGVDEKLFF. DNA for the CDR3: TGTGCCAGCTCACCCGCGGGGGTGGATGAAAAACTGTTTTTT.

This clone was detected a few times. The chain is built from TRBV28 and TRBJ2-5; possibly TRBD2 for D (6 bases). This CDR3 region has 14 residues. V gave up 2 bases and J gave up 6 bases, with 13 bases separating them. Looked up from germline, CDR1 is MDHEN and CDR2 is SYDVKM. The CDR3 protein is CASSLAAGPQTQYF. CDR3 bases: TGTGCCAGCAGTTTAGCGGCGGGGCCTCAGACCCAGTACTTC.

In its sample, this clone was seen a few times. The CDR3 region is CASSYVIMGYTF. For the CDR3, the DNA is TGTGCCAGCAGTTATGTTATTATGGGCTACACCTTC. The chain links TRBV2 to TRBJ1-2; D call uncertain. The V end lost 5 bases, the J end lost 8 bases, and 12 bases lay between the germline ends. Germline V gives CDR1 SNHLY, CDR2 FYNNEI. The CDR3 length is 12 residues.

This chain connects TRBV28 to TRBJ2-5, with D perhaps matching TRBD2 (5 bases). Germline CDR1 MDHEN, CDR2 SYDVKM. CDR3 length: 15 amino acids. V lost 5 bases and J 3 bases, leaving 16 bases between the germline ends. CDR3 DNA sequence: TGTGCCAGCAGTGGGCCGGGGAATTTAAAAGAGACCCAGTACTTC. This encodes CASSGPGNLKETQYF.

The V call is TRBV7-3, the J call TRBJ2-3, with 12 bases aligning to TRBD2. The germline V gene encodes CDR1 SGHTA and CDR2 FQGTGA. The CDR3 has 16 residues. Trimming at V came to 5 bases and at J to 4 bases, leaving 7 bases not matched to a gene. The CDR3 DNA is TGTGCCAGCAGCGTGACTAGCGGGAGACCCCCAGATACGCAGTATTTT. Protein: CASSVTSGRPPDTQYF.

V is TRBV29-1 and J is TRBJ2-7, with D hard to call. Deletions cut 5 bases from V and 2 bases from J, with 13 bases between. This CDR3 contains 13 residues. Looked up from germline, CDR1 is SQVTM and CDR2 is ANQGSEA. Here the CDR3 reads CSVRIRLAYEQYF. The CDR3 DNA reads TGCAGCGTTAGAATCAGGTTAGCCTACGAGCAGTACTTC.

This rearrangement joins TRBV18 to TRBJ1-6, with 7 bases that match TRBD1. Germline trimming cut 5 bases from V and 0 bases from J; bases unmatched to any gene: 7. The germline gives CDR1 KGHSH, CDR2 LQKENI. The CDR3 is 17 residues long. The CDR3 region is CASSTGQQSSYNSPLHF. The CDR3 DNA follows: TGTGCCAGCTCAACGGGACAGCAGAGCTCCTATAATTCACCCCTCCACTTT.

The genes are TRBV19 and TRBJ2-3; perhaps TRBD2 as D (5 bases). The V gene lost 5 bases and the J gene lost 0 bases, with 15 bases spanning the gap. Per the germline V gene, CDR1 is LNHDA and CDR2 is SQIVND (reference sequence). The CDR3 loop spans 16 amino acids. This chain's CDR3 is CASSPNRGTSTDTQYF. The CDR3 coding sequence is TGTGCCAGTAGTCCCAATCGGGGTACGAGCACAGATACGCAGTATTTT.

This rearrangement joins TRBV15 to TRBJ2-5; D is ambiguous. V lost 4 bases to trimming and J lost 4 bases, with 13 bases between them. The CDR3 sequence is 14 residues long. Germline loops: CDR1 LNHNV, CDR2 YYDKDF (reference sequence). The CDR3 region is CATSIDRARETQYF. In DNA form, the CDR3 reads TGTGCCACCAGCATCGATAGAGCGAGAGAGACCCAGTACTTC.

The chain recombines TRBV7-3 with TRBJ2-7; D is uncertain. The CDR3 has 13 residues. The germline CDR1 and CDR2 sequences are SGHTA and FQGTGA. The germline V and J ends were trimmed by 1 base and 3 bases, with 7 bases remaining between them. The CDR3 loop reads CASSLNAGYEQYF. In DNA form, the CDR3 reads TGTGCCAGCAGCTTAAATGCCGGCTACGAGCAGTACTTC.

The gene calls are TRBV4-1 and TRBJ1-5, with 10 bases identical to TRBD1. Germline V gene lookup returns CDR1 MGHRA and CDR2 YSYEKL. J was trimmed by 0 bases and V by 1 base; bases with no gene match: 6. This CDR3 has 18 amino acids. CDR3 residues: CASSQAPGTGVSNQPQHF. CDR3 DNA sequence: TGCGCCAGCAGCCAAGCTCCCGGGACAGGGGTTAGCAATCAGCCCCAGCATTTT.

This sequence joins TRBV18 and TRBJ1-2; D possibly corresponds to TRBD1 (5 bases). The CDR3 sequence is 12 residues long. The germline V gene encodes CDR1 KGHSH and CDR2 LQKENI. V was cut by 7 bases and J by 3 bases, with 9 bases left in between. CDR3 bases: TGTGCCAGCTTCGACAGCTACTATGGCTACACCTTC. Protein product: CASFDSYYGYTF.

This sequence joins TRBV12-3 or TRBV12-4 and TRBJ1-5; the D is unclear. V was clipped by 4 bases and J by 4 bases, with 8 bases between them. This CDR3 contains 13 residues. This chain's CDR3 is CASSSVRNQPQHF. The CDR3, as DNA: TGTGCCAGCAGTTCGGTACGTAATCAGCCCCAGCATTTT.

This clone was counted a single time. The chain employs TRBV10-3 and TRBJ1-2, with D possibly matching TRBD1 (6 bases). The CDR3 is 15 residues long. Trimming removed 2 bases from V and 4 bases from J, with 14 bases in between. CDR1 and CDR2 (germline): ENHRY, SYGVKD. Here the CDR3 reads CAISENTGYGYGYTF. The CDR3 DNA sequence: TGTGCCATCAGTGAGAATACAGGGTACGGCTATGGCTACACCTTC.

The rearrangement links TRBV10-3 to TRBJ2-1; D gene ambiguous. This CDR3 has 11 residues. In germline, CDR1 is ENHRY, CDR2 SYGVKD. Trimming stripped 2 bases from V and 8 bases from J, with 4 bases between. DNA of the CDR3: TGTGCCATCAGTGAGACGGATGAGCAGTTCTTC. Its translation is CAISETDEQFF.

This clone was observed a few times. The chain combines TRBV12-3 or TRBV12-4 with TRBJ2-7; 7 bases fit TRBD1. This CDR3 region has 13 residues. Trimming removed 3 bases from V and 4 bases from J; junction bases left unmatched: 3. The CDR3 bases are TGTGCCAGCAGTTTTGGACAGGATTACGAGCAGTACTTC. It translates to CASSFGQDYEQYF.

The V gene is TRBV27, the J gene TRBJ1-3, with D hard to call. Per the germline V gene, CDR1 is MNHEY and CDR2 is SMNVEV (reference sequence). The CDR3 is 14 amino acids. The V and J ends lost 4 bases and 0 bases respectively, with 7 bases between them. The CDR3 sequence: CASSSLSSGNTIYF. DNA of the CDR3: TGTGCCAGCAGTTCATTGAGCTCTGGAAACACCATATATTTT.

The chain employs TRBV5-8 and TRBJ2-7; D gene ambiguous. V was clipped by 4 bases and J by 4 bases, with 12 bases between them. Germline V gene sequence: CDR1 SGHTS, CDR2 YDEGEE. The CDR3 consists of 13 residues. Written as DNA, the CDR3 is TGTGCCAGCAGCCCCCCGGTGGTGTACGAGCAGTACTTC. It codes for CASSPPVVYEQYF.

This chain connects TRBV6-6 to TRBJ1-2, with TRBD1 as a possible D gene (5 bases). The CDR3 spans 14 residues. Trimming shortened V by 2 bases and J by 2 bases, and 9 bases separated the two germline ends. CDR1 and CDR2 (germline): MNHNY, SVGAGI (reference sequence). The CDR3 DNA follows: TGTGCCAGCAGTTACGGGGCAGTGAACTATGGCTACACCTTC. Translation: CASSYGAVNYGYTF.